The 13 T cell receptor beta chains below were found in one sample sequenced in a study of blood T cell repertoires in COVID-19. The assay was immunoSEQ multiplex PCR, and TCRdb's table has in-frame clones only and misses some. This sample has 150,000 to 200,000 clones, with around 83% found just once. Input material: peripheral blood. The receptor set was obtained from a woman in her seventies with COVID-19, enrolled during active disease.

This clone was seen a single time. The chain is built from TRBV30 and TRBJ1-2; no clear D gene. Germline assignment: CDR1 GTSNPN and CDR2 SVGIG (reference sequence). CDR3 length: 13 residues. The V end lost 0 bases, the J end lost 1 base, and 6 bases lay between the germline ends. CDR3 protein: CAWSVQFNYGYTF. The CDR3 DNA sequence: TGTGCCTGGAGTGTACAGTTTAACTATGGCTACACCTTC.

This clone was counted between two and nine times. This chain connects TRBV7-2 to TRBJ2-1, with TRBD2 matching 7 bases. Trimming at V came to 3 bases and at J to 8 bases, leaving 4 bases not matched to a gene. CDR3 length: 13 amino acids. Looked up from germline, CDR1 is SGHTA and CDR2 is FQGNSA. CDR3 DNA: TGTGCCAGCAGCTTTTCGGGAGGCGATGAGCAGTTCTTC. Encoded protein: CASSFSGGDEQFF.

This chain joins TRBV11-3 and TRBJ2-2; 9 bases are shared with TRBD1. From germline, CDR1 is SGHNT and CDR2 YENEEA. Unmatched junction bases numbered 6, after V lost 0 bases and J lost 4 bases. The CDR3 has 17 residues. The CDR3 region has the DNA TGTGCCAGCAGCTTAGAGACCGGGACAGGGATCACCGGGGAGCTGTTTTTT. Amino acids: CASSLETGTGITGELFF.

This clone appeared a few times. The chain carries TRBV5-1 and TRBJ2-2, with 8 bases matching TRBD1. With 3 bases clipped from V and 4 bases from J, the junction kept 14 bases outside the gene matches. CDR3 length equals 18 residues. CDR1 is SGHRS and CDR2 is YFSETQ in the germline V gene. The CDR3 coding sequence is TGCGCCAGCAGCTCCTACCCGCCGTCAGACAGGGGCACCGGGGAGCTGTTTTTT. Translation gives CASSSYPPSDRGTGELFF.

Of note for this clone: An end of the junction does not agree with germline; a read error may underlie this. This chain connects TRBV7-9 to TRBJ2-7; 7 bases match TRBD2. CDR3 length: 12 residues. Germline V gene sequence: CDR1 SEHNR, CDR2 FQNEAQ (reference sequence). CDR3 nucleotides: TGTGCCAGCAGCTTAGAGGGGCGGGAGAGGCACTTC. Translated, it gives CASSLEGRERHF.

V and J are TRBV28 and TRBJ2-3; tentatively, D is TRBD2 (7 bases). V lost 5 bases and J lost 0, with 12 bases in between. Germline values: CDR1 MDHEN, CDR2 SYDVKM. This CDR3 spans 15 amino acids. The CDR3, as DNA: TGTGCCAGCAGTCAGGGGACTACGAGCACAGATACGCAGTATTTT. Protein product: CASSQGTTSTDTQYF.

V gene TRBV24-1 combines with J gene TRBJ1-2, with D perhaps TRBD1 (6 bases). V was clipped by 7 bases and J by 7 bases, with 27 bases between them. In germline, CDR1 is KGHDR, CDR2 SFDVKD. The CDR3 contains 17 residues. CDR3 nucleotide sequence: TGTGCCACCAGCACGGGCGGGGGCAGCTCAAAAGTGAGTGGCTACACCTTC. Protein: CATSTGGGSSKVSGYTF.

The chain employs TRBV19 and TRBJ2-2, with 8 bases aligning to TRBD2. This CDR3 has 16 amino acids. Germline trimming cut 7 bases from V and 2 bases from J; bases unmatched to any gene: 9. The germline V gene encodes CDR1 LNHDA and CDR2 SQIVND (reference sequence). This chain's CDR3 is CASTRGGAYNTGELFF. The CDR3 bases are TGTGCCAGTACCCGGGGGGGGGCATACAACACCGGGGAGCTGTTTTTT.

V and J are TRBV27 and TRBJ2-1; 8 bases align to TRBD2. Germline trimming cut 10 bases from V and 8 bases from J; bases unmatched to any gene: 7. In germline, CDR1 is MNHEY, CDR2 SMNVEV (reference sequence). The CDR3 has 12 amino acids. The CDR3 coding sequence is TGTGCCATCGCGCGGGAGGTCGATGAGCAGTTCTTC. This translates into CAIAREVDEQFF.

The chain uses TRBV5-1 and TRBJ1-2; a possible D gene is TRBD1 (6 bases). Deletions cut 3 bases from V and 3 bases from J, with 9 bases between. Germline CDR1 SGHRS, CDR2 YFSETQ. CDR3 length equals 13 residues. CDR3 bases: TGCGCCAGCAGCTCCTCAGGGGACTATGGCTACACCTTC. Protein sequence: CASSSSGDYGYTF.

The V call is TRBV19, the J call TRBJ1-2; D unresolved. V lost 6 bases and J 2 bases, leaving 13 bases between the germline ends. Germline V gene data show CDR1 as LNHDA and CDR2 as SQIVND (reference sequence). The CDR3 sequence is 14 residues long. The CDR3, as DNA: TGTGCCAGTAGAGTGGTGGCAGCGAACTATGGCTACACCTTC. Its translation is CASRVVAANYGYTF.

A single count supports this clone. The rearrangement links TRBV21-1 to TRBJ2-2; the D call of TRBD1 is as the table states it, not checked on the DNA. TRBV21-1 is deemed a pseudogene. This CDR3 is 19 amino acids long. For the CDR3, the DNA is TGTGCCAGCAGCAAAAAAACAGTTAGGCTGGACAGGGACACCGGGGAGCTGTTTTTT. Its translation: CASSKKTVRLDRDTGELFF.

This chain uses TRBV20-1 with TRBJ2-1, with D possibly TRBD1 on 5 matching bases. The V end lost 1 base, the J end lost 8 bases, and 6 bases lay between the germline ends. CDR1 is DFQATT, CDR2 SNEGSKA, per germline (reference sequence). The CDR3 is 11 amino acids. DNA for the CDR3: TGCAGTGCTAGAGTCAGGGATGAGCAGTTCTTC. It specifies CSARVRDEQFF.